This TCR beta chain was identified during a study of technical replicates of blood from a few donors. TCRdb keeps only in-frame clones here, not all; method: immunoSEQ multiplex PCR. The table includes 70,000 to 90,000 clones, around 90% detected once. The CDR3 loop spans 16 amino acids. CDR1 and CDR2 (germline): SQVTM, ANQGSEA. Trimming took 3 bases from V and 5 from J; bases not matched to a gene: 9. V usage is TRBV29-1 and J usage is TRBJ1-4; 10 bases align to TRBD1. The sequencing input was T cells isolated from PBMCs. The receptor was isolated from a human donor in good health. The CDR3 reads CSVETEDRGRNEKLFF. As DNA, the CDR3 is TGCAGCGTTGAGACTGAGGACAGGGGGAGGAATGAAAAACTGTTTTTT.